The text below deals with one T cell receptor (beta chain). Germline V lookup: CDR1 LGHDT, CDR2 YNNKEL (reference sequence). There are 13 residues in the CDR3. V lost 11 bases, J lost 0 bases, and 10 bases lay in between. The data were obtained in a study of blood T cell repertoires in COVID-19. For the study at large: COVID-19 samples from acute and convalescent phases originated in the United States, Italy and Spain. PBMCs, B-cell-depleted T cells, or T cells were the source of the cDNA or gDNA that made up the material.

Per the original methods: Reference gene primer amplification in the assay estimated nucleated cell counts. Assay used: immunoSEQ multiplex PCR; TCRdb lists only in-frame clones, some missing. V and J calls plus clone size are reproduced from that table; the DNA served to infer D and trimming. Here the sample spans 150,000 to 200,000 clones, 80% to 90% being singletons. This sequence originates from a man younger than 35 with active or convalescent COVID-19. Sequencing was done on a sample of peripheral blood. The rearrangement joins TRBV3-1 (or the pseudogene TRBV3-2) to TRBJ2-2, with D possibly matching TRBD1 (5 bases). CDR3 sequence (DNA): TGTGCCTCCCAGGACACGAACACCGGGGAGCTGTTTTTT. It encodes CASQDTNTGELFF.